Shown below are 7 T cell receptor beta chains from a single sample sequenced in a study of Tregs in tolerant kidney transplant recipients. Using immunoSEQ multiplex PCR, the repertoire was profiled, and TCRdb retains in-frame clones only, with some absent. The profile shows over 55,000 clones, around 80% of them singletons. Sequencing input: CD4+ T cells from blood. The receptors shown here come from a human donor in good health.

The rearrangement uses TRBV6-5 and TRBJ2-7, with TRBD2 as a possible D gene (6 bases). Germline V gene lookup returns CDR1 MNHEY and CDR2 SVGAGI. The CDR3 is made up of 13 amino acids. The germline V and J ends were trimmed by 0 bases and 5 bases, with 8 bases remaining between them. The CDR3 DNA is TGTGCCAGCAGTTACTCGCGGGAAAACGAGCAGTACTTC. Residues: CASSYSRENEQYF.

The chain recombines TRBV11-1 with TRBJ2-2; weak D call: TRBD2 (5 bases). This CDR3 has 13 amino acids. The V end was cut by 5 bases, the J end by 8 bases, with 12 bases between. In germline, CDR1 is SGHAT, CDR2 FQDESV (reference sequence). The CDR3 coding sequence is TGTGCCAGCAGCCGGCAGGACTTGGGGGAGCTGTTTTTT. This sequence encodes CASSRQDLGELFF.

The V gene is TRBV30, the J gene TRBJ2-5, with TRBD2 matching over 11 bases. The CDR3 consists of 14 residues. Germline CDR1 reads GTSNPN; CDR2 reads SVGIG (reference sequence). Losses at the gene ends were 4 bases for V and 4 bases for J; bases not matched to a gene: 5. The CDR3 reads CAWTISGGGETQYF. The CDR3, as DNA: TGTGCCTGGACCATTAGCGGGGGGGGAGAGACCCAGTACTTC.

V gene TRBV28 combines with J gene TRBJ1-4; no firm D call. The CDR3 runs to 14 residues. V was pared by 3 bases and J by 7 bases, with 12 bases between. Germline V lookup: CDR1 MDHEN, CDR2 SYDVKM. The CDR3 loop is CASSFQSDGEKLFF. The CDR3 region has the DNA TGTGCCAGCAGTTTCCAGTCTGACGGTGAAAAACTGTTTTTT.

The chain uses TRBV29-1 and TRBJ2-5, with 7 positions matching TRBD1. Trimming at V came to 6 bases and at J to 4 bases, leaving 2 bases not matched to a gene. From germline, CDR1 is SQVTM and CDR2 ANQGSEA. CDR3 length: 11 amino acids. CDR3 amino acids: CSVTGRETQYF. CDR3 in DNA: TGCAGCGTGACAGGGAGAGAGACCCAGTACTTC.

The chain is built from TRBV7-2 and TRBJ2-5; no clear D. The CDR3 totals 12 residues. Germline loops: CDR1 SGHTA, CDR2 FQGNSA. V lost 1 base and J 2 bases, leaving 2 bases between the germline ends. CDR3 amino acids: CASSLVQETQYF. The DNA for the CDR3 is TGTGCCAGCAGCTTAGTTCAAGAGACCCAGTACTTC.

This clone was observed a single time. The rearrangement uses TRBV19 and TRBJ2-3, with 10 bases aligning to TRBD2. Germline CDR1 LNHDA, CDR2 SQIVND (reference sequence). J was trimmed by 0 bases and V by 1 base; bases with no gene match: 4. The CDR3 consists of 17 residues. The CDR3 spells CASSIASGGASTDTQYF. DNA for the CDR3: TGTGCCAGTAGTATAGCCAGCGGGGGGGCTAGCACAGATACGCAGTATTTT.